Listed below are T cell receptor beta chains from one sample, sequenced in a study of T cells after yellow fever vaccination. TCRdb analysed the 5' RACE reads with MiXCR anew, one entry per CDR3 protein. The sample contains hundreds of thousands of distinct CDR3 sequences, over 15% of which appear only once. Sequenced material: PBMCs, taken 15 days after the yellow fever booster vaccination. These receptors all come from a man younger than 45 who received the YFV17D yellow fever vaccine. Each CDR3 is given without its conserved first and last residue.

>TRBV20-1|TRBJ2-1
SARTRSYNEQF
>TRBV20-1|TRBJ2-4
SAPSPGGARGIQY
>TRBV2|TRBJ2-7
ASSEAGTYEQY
>TRBV7-9|TRBJ2-7
ASGLGTNAYEQY
>TRBV6-5|TRBJ2-7
ASSDYSYEQY
>TRBV4-3|TRBJ1-4
ASSQDLIPSGDEKLF
>TRBV6-2/TRBV6-3|TRBJ2-2
ASRTYTGELF
>TRBV3-1|TRBJ2-7
ASSRRIADEQY
>TRBV20-1|TRBJ2-3
SARDSGRSPDTQY
>TRBV5-1|TRBJ2-1
ASSLGQHLNEQF
>TRBV10-3|TRBJ2-1
AISEPSGVAGATEQF
>TRBV20-1|TRBJ2-1
SASVAGVYNEQF
>TRBV20-1|TRBJ1-6
SATRTGTTNSPLH
>TRBV7-9|TRBJ1-1
ASSSTGGDTEAF
>TRBV12-3/TRBV12-4|TRBJ2-1
ASSLRAGYQQQF
>TRBV20-1|TRBJ2-5
SARDRPPVKTQY
>TRBV6-5|TRBJ2-2
ASSSGQSTGELF
>TRBV29-1|TRBJ2-5
SVDRQVQETQY
>TRBV28|TRBJ2-7
ASYTSGRGEQY
>TRBV29-1|TRBJ2-1
SVGGTSSNEQF
>TRBV5-1|TRBJ1-1
ASSLRSVMNTEAF
>TRBV28|TRBJ2-7
ASRVGQFYEQY
>TRBV14|TRBJ2-5
ASSQGSSRTQY
>TRBV15|TRBJ2-4
ATSRDIGKNIQY
>TRBV20-1|TRBJ2-3
SLGSGGSGDTQY
>TRBV20-1|TRBJ2-7
SARVFSGTYEQY
>TRBV12-3/TRBV12-4|TRBJ2-6
ASTGTGVGSGANVLT
>TRBV5-1|TRBJ2-5
ASSLGDRAQETQY
>TRBV7-6|TRBJ2-3
ASTPRRDVGTDTQY
>TRBV20-1|TRBJ1-1
SVPGQGRGTEAF
>TRBV7-2|TRBJ2-7
ASSQMGGISYEQY
>TRBV20-1|TRBJ2-7
SATDREAEQY
>TRBV20-1|TRBJ1-1
SARDYSAEAF
>TRBV9|TRBJ2-1
ASSALAGEPDNEQF
>TRBV20-1|TRBJ2-5
SAGGTVKETQY
>TRBV28|TRBJ2-1
ASSLVGRASKF
>TRBV5-1|TRBJ2-7
ASSLRLAGAGEQY
>TRBV6-1|TRBJ2-1
ASSPHPGGSVYNEQF
>TRBV20-1|TRBJ1-2
SARVAGLYGYT
>TRBV28|TRBJ2-1
ASTPDSNNEQF
>TRBV6-2/TRBV6-3|TRBJ1-5
ASTNGRGFGQPQH
>TRBV12-3/TRBV12-4|TRBJ2-1
ASSLSRTSGRGSEQF
>TRBV10-3|TRBJ2-2
AISAEGAGELF
>TRBV18|TRBJ2-5
ASSPSGYGETQY
>TRBV19|TRBJ2-1
ASRIIAGEGYNEQF
>TRBV9|TRBJ2-2
ASSAAVNTGELF
>TRBV12-3/TRBV12-4|TRBJ1-1
ASSPTTGNEAF
>TRBV6-1|TRBJ2-5
ASNIRWGSETQY
>TRBV5-1|TRBJ1-1
ASSHGQGGAEAF
>TRBV6-5|TRBJ1-4
ASSYLGFNEKLF
>TRBV10-3|TRBJ2-7
ASTGTDYEQY
>TRBV20-1|TRBJ2-6
SAVQDSGANVLT
>TRBV3-1|TRBJ2-2
ASSHELLGGAGELF
>TRBV27|TRBJ2-3
ASSRRQGVGTDTQY
>TRBV12-3/TRBV12-4|TRBJ2-7
ASSATGGSDEQY
>TRBV28|TRBJ2-7
ASSLFGTGPYEQY
>TRBV5-1|TRBJ2-6
ASSFSGAGANVLT
>TRBV5-1|TRBJ2-1
ASSLGLANDEQF
>TRBV20-1|TRBJ2-4
SARGLAVAKNIQY